This T cell receptor beta chain came from a study of T-cell reconstitution after alpha-beta-depleted transplantation in children. During its preparation, the TCRbeta library received unique molecular identifiers. A single record per CDR3 protein comes from TCRdb applying MiXCR to the PCR reads. Of around 380,000 distinct CDR3 sequences in the sample, approximately 11% were seen once. Unmatched junction bases numbered 2, after V lost 4 bases and J lost 1 base. The CDR3 extends over 13 amino acids. Germline V gene data show CDR1 as DFQATT and CDR2 as SNEGSKA (reference sequence). The V call is TRBV20-1, the J call TRBJ2-5; 8 bases align to TRBD1. This material consisted of PBMCs from the stem cell graft donor, taken from the stem cell graft. The clonotype originates from a human donor who donated a stem cell graft to a child with acute myeloid leukemia. The CDR3 sequence is CSANTGGQETQYF. DNA of the CDR3: TGCAGTGCTAACACAGGGGGCCAAGAGACCCAGTACTTC.